These 15 T cell receptor beta chains share one sample of origin, sequenced in a study of T cell responses to AZD1222 COVID-19 vaccine. Clones were sequenced by immunoSEQ multiplex PCR, and TCRdb holds only the in-frame ones, with some missing. The sample includes 150,000 to 180,000 clones, about 88% seen only once; the top ten take 3% to 3.5%. This material consisted of peripheral blood, taken on day 0 of AZD1222 vaccination. These receptors all stem from an adult in good health.

The chain carries TRBV7-2 and TRBJ2-7, with D maybe TRBD2 (6 bases). This CDR3 is 15 amino acids long. From germline, CDR1 is SGHTA and CDR2 FQGNSA. V dropped 4 bases and J dropped 0 bases, with 13 bases sitting between them. CDR3 sequence reads: CASSSRGSGSYEQYF. The CDR3 DNA reads TGTGCCAGCAGCTCCCGAGGTAGCGGCTCCTACGAGCAGTACTTC.

The V call is TRBV24-1, the J call TRBJ2-3; maybe TRBD1 (6 bases). The V gene lost 10 bases and the J gene lost 0 bases, with 13 bases spanning the gap. There are 14 residues in the CDR3. Germline-derived CDR1 and CDR2 are KGHDR and SFDVKD. CDR3 protein: CATSDSTSTDTQYF. The CDR3 nucleotides are TGTGCCACATCGGACAGCACTAGCACAGATACGCAGTATTTT.

The chain uses TRBV7-8 and TRBJ2-1, with TRBD2 as a possible D gene (5 bases). Deletions cut 5 bases from V and 10 bases from J, with 24 bases between. Germline loops: CDR1 SGHVS, CDR2 FQNEAQ. This CDR3 region has 16 residues. The CDR3 is CASSLIVSGYRLEQFF. The CDR3 DNA reads TGTGCCAGCAGCCTCATCGTATCGGGGTATCGTCTCGAGCAGTTCTTC.

DNA for the CDR3: TGTGCCAGCAGCTCATCTAGCGGGGGGCAGACCTACGAGCAGTACTTC. Translated, it gives CASSSSSGGQTYEQYF. This chain links TRBV7-9 with TRBJ2-7; TRBD2 aligns across 11 bases. Germline V CDR1 and CDR2: SEHNR, FQNEAQ (reference sequence). The trim removed 4 bases at V and 2 bases at J, leaving 7 bases unmatched. The CDR3 is 16 residues long.

In its sample, this clone was seen a few times. This sequence joins TRBV29-1 and TRBJ1-3; D gene uncertain. This CDR3 spans 15 amino acids. Trimming removed 3 bases at V and 4 bases at J, with 16 bases between. Germline CDR1 reads SQVTM; CDR2 reads ANQGSEA. The CDR3 here is CSVDLDPLGGNTIYF. The CDR3 bases are TGCAGCGTTGACCTGGATCCCCTAGGAGGAAACACCATATATTTT.

The chain is built from TRBV4-1 and TRBJ1-2; TRBD1 matches 9 bases. Germline CDR1 and CDR2: MGHRA and YSYEKL. V trimming: 5 bases; J trimming: 6 bases; junction bases outside the gene matches: 16. The CDR3 length is 17 residues. The CDR3 DNA reads as TGCGCCAGCAGCACACCCGGCGGGGGACAGGGAGGGAATGGCTACACCTTC. It translates to CASSTPGGGQGGNGYTF.

The chain joins TRBV7-3 to TRBJ1-6; 8 bases match TRBD1. The CDR3 is 15 residues long. Germline V gene lookup returns CDR1 SGHTA and CDR2 FQGTGA. V lost 4 bases to trimming and J lost 7 bases; unmatched junction nucleotides: 6. Here the CDR3 reads CASSSQGAKNSPLHF. DNA of the CDR3: TGTGCCAGCAGCTCCCAGGGGGCGAAAAATTCACCCCTCCACTTT.

CDR3 nucleotides: TGTGCCAGCAGTGGGCAGGGCGGGAGCTCCTATAATTCACCCCTCCACTTT. Amino acids: CASSGQGGSSYNSPLHF. V gene TRBV2 combines with J gene TRBJ1-6; the D gene is possibly TRBD1 (5 bases). This CDR3 comprises 17 residues. The V and J ends lost 4 bases and 0 bases respectively, with 13 bases between them. The germline V gene encodes CDR1 SNHLY and CDR2 FYNNEI.

The V and J genes are TRBV11-2 and TRBJ2-1; 9 bases are a match to TRBD2. V was pared by 4 bases and J by 5 bases, with 12 bases of the junction left unmatched. From germline, CDR1 is SGHAT and CDR2 FQNNGV. This CDR3 has 17 amino acids. The CDR3 is CASSWRVRGGANNEQFF. The CDR3 region has the DNA TGTGCCAGCAGCTGGAGGGTTCGCGGGGGGGCCAACAATGAGCAGTTCTTC.

This sequence joins TRBV7-8 and TRBJ1-2, with 8 bases that match TRBD1. Unmatched junction bases numbered 6, after V lost 5 bases and J lost 4 bases. The CDR3 contains 14 residues. CDR1 and CDR2 from the germline V gene are SGHVS and FQNEAQ. The CDR3 sequence is CASSPIDRGYGYTF. In nucleotides, the CDR3 is TGTGCCAGCAGCCCCATAGACAGGGGCTATGGCTACACCTTC.

The V call is TRBV18, the J call TRBJ1-4, with a possible D match to TRBD1 (6 bases). Germline V gives CDR1 KGHSH, CDR2 LQKENI. CDR3 length: 12 residues. Between the trimmed V and J ends, which lost 2 bases and 15 bases, there was a span of 13 bases. In DNA form, the CDR3 reads TGTGCCAGCTCACCAGGTCGAGGGGGAGTGTTTTTT. It is translated as CASSPGRGGVFF. Combining the CDR3 with reference TRBV18 and TRBJ1-4 gives the whole variable domain NAGVMQNPRHLVRRRGQEARLRCSPMKGHSHVYWYRQLPEEGLKFMVYLQKENIIDESGMPKERFSAEFPKEGPSILRIQQVVRGDSAAYFCASSPGRGGVFFGSGTQLSVL.

The rearrangement links TRBV7-9 to TRBJ2-5, with D perhaps TRBD2 (5 bases). Germline V gene sequence: CDR1 SEHNR, CDR2 FQNEAQ (reference sequence). The CDR3 is 14 residues long. Between the trimmed V and J ends, which lost 3 bases and 4 bases, there was a span of 12 bases. The CDR3 sequence: CASSLSSRGETQYF. The DNA for the CDR3 is TGTGCCAGCAGCTTGTCGTCTCGGGGAGAGACCCAGTACTTC.

The count of this clone is one. The chain carries TRBV11-2 and TRBJ2-7; D is uncertain. The V and J ends lost 5 bases and 2 bases respectively, with 16 bases between them. This CDR3 comprises 15 residues. Per germline, CDR1 SGHAT and CDR2 FQNNGV. In DNA form, the CDR3 reads TGTGCCAGCAGCGTTACCGACGGAACTACCTACGAGCAGTACTTC. The encoded protein is CASSVTDGTTYEQYF.

This chain uses TRBV6-4 with TRBJ1-6, with D possibly being TRBD1 (5 bases). The germline V gene encodes CDR1 MRHNA and CDR2 SNTAGT. This CDR3 has 16 residues. The V end lost 4 bases, the J end lost 10 bases, and 20 bases lay between the germline ends. CDR3 DNA sequence: TGTGCCAGCAGTGGATTCCGCAGGGTCCTGGGATCACCCCTCCACTTT. It encodes CASSGFRRVLGSPLHF.

This clone was seen just once. The chain couples TRBV9 to TRBJ2-7, with D possibly being TRBD1 (5 bases). Germline CDR1 and CDR2: SGDLS and YYNGEE. CDR3 size: 15 residues. The V end was cut by 0 bases, the J end by 4 bases, with 14 bases between. CDR3 residues: CASSVDLGPSYEQYF. For the CDR3, the DNA is TGTGCCAGCAGCGTAGATCTGGGGCCCAGTTACGAGCAGTACTTC.